The source of this T cell receptor beta chain is a study of blood T cell repertoires in COVID-19. Study background: COVID-19 samples collected from the United States, Italy and Spain covered acute and convalescent phases. Sample material is recorded as cDNA or gDNA derived from T cells, B-cell-depleted T cells, or PBMCs.

How the authors handled the data: Amplifying reference gene primers gave estimates of nucleated cell counts. Produced via immunoSEQ multiplex PCR; TCRdb's table is partial and in-frame only. That table supplies the V and J calls and clone size; D and trimming were determined from the DNA. Of around 350,000 clones detected, around 84% appear once; the ten largest clones hold under 3%. This clone appeared a few times. The receptor was derived from a human donor in a cohort sampled during active COVID-19. Sequences were obtained from peripheral blood.

CDR3 sequence (DNA): TGTGCCAGCAGCTTGGGGCTGCTGTCCTACAATGAGCAGTTCTTC. Its protein product is CASSLGLLSYNEQFF. This sequence joins TRBV7-9 and TRBJ2-1, with D possibly being TRBD1 (5 bases). V was shortened by 3 bases and J by 1 base, with 10 bases between the two germline ends. The CDR3 loop spans 15 amino acids. Germline V gene data show CDR1 as SEHNR and CDR2 as FQNEAQ (reference sequence).